The 4 T cell receptor beta chains reported below all come from one sample, sequenced in a study of blood T cell repertoires in COVID-19. Only in-frame clones appear in the TCRdb table, and some are missing; sequencing was by immunoSEQ multiplex PCR. This sample has 90,000 to 130,000 clones, with about 89% found just once. Sequences were obtained from peripheral blood. The source is a man aged 40-50 years with acute or convalescent COVID-19.

This chain links TRBV5-5 with TRBJ2-3; D possibly corresponds to TRBD2 (5 bases). CDR3 length: 19 residues. Trimming shortened V by 2 bases and J by 0 bases, and 22 bases separated the two germline ends. The germline V gene has CDR1 SGHKS and CDR2 YYEKEE (reference sequence). The CDR3: CASSLAAQVGRTSTDTQYF. The CDR3 DNA is TGTGCCAGCAGCTTAGCGGCCCAGGTTGGACGCACTAGCACAGATACGCAGTATTTT.

The genes are TRBV29-1 and TRBJ2-7; possible D gene TRBD1, 6 bases. The CDR3 contains 12 residues. Germline V gene data show CDR1 as SQVTM and CDR2 as ANQGSEA. Trimming cost V 3 bases and J 1 base, with 7 bases left between them. The chain's CDR3 is CSVEGASYEQYF. The CDR3 DNA sequence: TGCAGCGTTGAGGGGGCTTCCTACGAGCAGTACTTC.

This clone has just a few counts. This CDR3 is also generated by other DNA sequences in the sample. The rearrangement links TRBV11-2 to TRBJ1-6; no reliable D call. Germline CDR1 SGHAT, CDR2 FQNNGV. The V and J ends lost 2 bases and 7 bases respectively, with 9 bases between them. The CDR3 consists of 14 residues. This CDR3 reads CASSLQAGNSPLHF. The CDR3 DNA sequence: TGTGCCAGCAGCTTACAGGCAGGCAATTCACCCCTCCACTTT.

This sequence joins TRBV7-6 and TRBJ1-3; D might be TRBD1 (5 bases). CDR1 SGHVS and CDR2 FNYEAQ come from the germline V gene. Trimming stripped 1 base from V and 4 bases from J, with 11 bases between. The CDR3 spans 15 residues. The CDR3 DNA follows: TGTGCCAGCAGCTTAGTTTCGGGGGTCGGAAACACCATATATTTT. Residues: CASSLVSGVGNTIYF.